The source of this T cell receptor beta chain is a study of PD-1 blockade in classical Hodgkin lymphoma. Regarding the study as a whole: Individuals who commenced nivolumab within less than 1 year of ASCT were excluded.

Losses at the gene ends were 6 bases for V and 4 bases for J; bases not matched to a gene: 10. Germline loops: CDR1 MNHNY, CDR2 SVGAGI (reference sequence). The CDR3 sequence is 15 residues long. A remark on this clone: Its antigen is not known.

Some clones are missing from TCRdb's copy, which holds only in-frame ones; the method was immunoSEQ multiplex PCR. The table lists about 25,000 clones, 70% to 80% of them singletons. Regarding time point: cycle 4 day 1 (C4D1), after 6 weeks of nivolumab. Following autologous stem cell transplantation, relapse occurred in every patient, and exposure to brentuximab vedotin varied. Here the sequenced sample was peripheral blood mononuclear cells (PBMCs), taken before the fourth cycle of nivolumab. This chain uses TRBV6-6 with TRBJ1-1; 8 bases line up with TRBD1. The sequence was obtained from a human donor with classical Hodgkin lymphoma. This chain's CDR3 is CASRTDREGSTEAFF. The CDR3 DNA is TGTGCCAGCAGGACGGACAGGGAGGGGAGCACTGAAGCTTTCTTT.